This TCR beta chain was captured in a study of blood T cell repertoires in COVID-19. Study information: COVID-19 samples from acute and convalescent phases originated in the United States, Italy and Spain. PBMCs, B-cell-depleted T cells, or T cells were the source of the cDNA or gDNA that made up the material.

In the study's own analysis: Reference gene primer amplification gave nucleated cell count estimates. Here immunoSEQ multiplex PCR was the method, and the copy in TCRdb shows in-frame clones only, minus some. For V, J and clone size, that table is used; D and trimming come from the DNA. The table records approximately 190,000 clones, around 80% of them present only once. This clone was picked up many times. The CDR3 contains 12 residues. Trimming shortened V by 1 base and J by 7 bases, and 7 bases separated the two germline ends. The germline V gene has CDR1 LGHDT and CDR2 YNNKEL (reference sequence).

Sequenced material: peripheral blood. This rearrangement joins TRBV3-1 (or the pseudogene TRBV3-2) to TRBJ2-5, with D hard to call. This TCR came from a human donor in a cohort sampled during active COVID-19. CDR3 in amino acids: CASSQGQRTQYF. CDR3 nucleotide sequence: TGTGCCAGCAGCCAAGGGCAGCGGACCCAGTACTTC.